The rows below give T cell receptor beta chains drawn from one sample of a study of cytomegalovirus exposure and HLA in healthy donors. Some clones are missing from TCRdb's copy, which holds only in-frame ones; the method was immunoSEQ multiplex PCR. This table has about 160,000 clones, about 83% appearing once. Sequencing was performed on PBMCs. The receptors were gathered from a man in his forties or fifties in good health and CMV-seropositive. CDR3s include the opening cysteine and the closing phenylalanine or tryptophan. The order of the fields is J gene, V gene, D gene, clone size, CDR3 protein, CDR3 DNA. The D gene is left open where the match is weak. Where a row states a size, it is once, few, many or the class of an expanded clone; other rows omit it.

TRBJ1-2 | TRBV5-6 | NA | few | CASSLGVTAHYGYTF | TGTGCCAGCAGCTTGGGAGTGACAGCCCATTATGGCTACACCTTC
TRBJ2-1 | TRBV11-2 | NA | once | CASSLLTGRSYNEQFF | TGTGCCAGCAGCTTATTGACAGGTCGATCCTACAATGAGCAGTTCTTC
TRBJ2-2 | TRBV4-1 | TRBD2 | NA | CASSQEGLTGELFF | TGCGCCAGCAGCCAGGAGGGACTAACCGGGGAGCTGTTTTTT
TRBJ2-7 | TRBV6-5 | TRBD1 | NA | CASSYSRGTGTYEQYF | TGTGCCAGCAGTTACTCGAGGGGGACAGGCACCTACGAGCAGTACTTC
TRBJ1-5 | TRBV11-2 | NA | NA | CASSGGLHQPQHF | TGTGCCAGCAGCGGGGGGTTGCATCAGCCCCAGCATTTT
TRBJ2-1 | TRBV10-3 | TRBD2 | NA | CAISDPTGTSGRGEQFF | TGTGCCATCAGTGACCCCACCGGGACTAGCGGGAGGGGTGAGCAGTTCTTC
TRBJ2-5 | TRBV30 | TRBD2 | once | CAWAALAVQETQYF | TGTGCCTGGGCGGCGCTAGCGGTTCAAGAGACCCAGTACTTC
TRBJ1-2 | TRBV6-1 | NA | NA | CASKREGYTF | TGTGCCAGCAAAAGGGAGGGCTACACCTTC
TRBJ2-3 | TRBV29-1 | TRBD2 | NA | CSVLAGVIDTQYF | TGCAGTGTCCTAGCGGGAGTGATAGATACGCAGTATTTT
TRBJ2-5 | TRBV15 | TRBD1 | NA | CATSRDAGGGETQYF | TGTGCCACCAGCAGAGATGCAGGGGGTGGAGAGACCCAGTACTTC
TRBJ2-7 | TRBV4-2 | TRBD2 | NA | CASSQETAGGSYEQYF | TGTGCCAGCAGCCAAGAAACAGCGGGAGGCTCCTACGAGCAGTACTTC
TRBJ2-7 | TRBV6-5 | TRBD1 | once | CASSRSDRADEQYF | TGTGCCAGCAGTCGATCGGACAGGGCTGACGAGCAGTACTTC
TRBJ2-3 | TRBV11-3 | TRBD2 | NA | CASSLGIGEGPLDTQYF | TGTGCCAGCAGCTTAGGGATCGGGGAGGGCCCTTTGGATACGCAGTATTTT
TRBJ1-2 | TRBV5-6 | NA | NA | CASSLGAQPLNYGYTF | TGTGCCAGCAGCTTGGGGGCACAACCCCTCAACTATGGCTACACCTTC
TRBJ2-3 | TRBV7-8 | NA | NA | CASSDRSGTDTQYF | TGTGCCAGCAGTGACAGGTCGGGCACAGATACGCAGTATTTT
TRBJ2-3 | TRBV6-6 | NA | once | CASSYVVADTQYF | TGTGCCAGCAGTTACGTCGTCGCGGATACGCAGTATTTT
TRBJ1-3 | TRBV7-6 | TRBD1 | NA | CASSSGQGGNTIYF | TGTGCCAGCAGCAGCGGACAGGGAGGAAACACCATATATTTT
TRBJ2-7 | TRBV28 | NA | NA | CASSFGGPVYEQYF | TGTGCCAGCAGTTTCGGGGGGCCCGTCTACGAGCAGTACTTC